What follows are 18 T cell receptor beta chains derived from one specimen sequenced in a study of CD8 T cells in ankylosing spondylitis. One entry per CDR3 protein, called by TCRdb with MiXCR from the 5' RACE reads. The sample lists about 340,000 distinct CDR3 sequences; about 15% were seen once. Sequencing input: blood, either unsorted or a sorted T cell fraction (not recorded which). These TCRs come from a male donor with ankylosing spondylitis or in good health (not recorded which).

This clonotype was counted between two and nine times. CDR3 nucleotides: TGCAGTGCTAGAGATACCCGTTCCGGTGAAAAACTGTTTTTT. Translating gives CSARDTRSGEKLFF. V gene TRBV20-1 combines with J gene TRBJ1-4; no reliable D call. V lost 0 bases and J 7 bases, leaving 12 bases between the germline ends. Germline V lookup: CDR1 DFQATT, CDR2 SNEGSKA (reference sequence). The CDR3 has 14 amino acids.

This clonotype was found a few times. CDR3 nucleotides: TGTGCCAGCACCCAAACAGGAGTGGGGTATTCACCCCTCCACTTT. Its protein product is CASTQTGVGYSPLHF. The chain couples TRBV12-3 or TRBV12-4 to TRBJ1-6; possibly TRBD1 for D (5 bases). Trimming stripped 7 bases from V and 8 bases from J, with 18 bases between. This CDR3 is built from 15 residues.

This clonotype was observed a few times. The J gene is TRBJ2-2, the V gene TRBV5-5; 8 bases agree with TRBD2. Germline CDR1 reads SGHKS; CDR2 reads YYEKEE (reference sequence). V gave up 4 bases and J gave up 1 base; unmatched junction bases: 9. The CDR3 consists of 17 residues. The CDR3 nucleotides are TGTGCCAGCAGCCTCCTCTTAGCGGGGCTGAACACCGGGGAGCTGTTTTTT. Translated, it gives CASSLLLAGLNTGELFF. Drawing the rest from reference TRBV5-5 and TRBJ2-2, the complete variable domain is DAGVTQSPTHLIKTRGQQVTLRCSPISGHKSVSWYQQVLGQGPQFIFQYYEKEERGRGNFPDRFSARQFPNYSSELNVNALLLGDSALYLCASSLLLAGLNTGELFFGEGSRLTVL.

The rearrangement links TRBV20-1 to TRBJ2-2; D tentatively fits TRBD1 or TRBD2 (6 bases each). The CDR3 has 16 residues. V was trimmed by 0 bases and J by 5 bases, leaving 16 bases between them. Per germline, CDR1 DFQATT and CDR2 SNEGSKA (reference sequence). Here the CDR3 DNA reads TGCAGTGCTAGAGATCCCGGGGGAAGGGGGACCGGGGAGCTGTTTTTT. Its protein is CSARDPGGRGTGELFF.

The table lists this clonotype with a few counts. The chain recombines TRBV3-1 with TRBJ2-7, with TRBD1 as a possible D gene (7 bases). V lost 4 bases and J lost 8, with 15 bases in between. CDR3 length equals 13 residues. Germline loops: CDR1 LGHDT, CDR2 YNNKEL (reference sequence). The CDR3 nucleotides are TGTGCCAGCAGCCCGGGGGACAGTACAAAGCAGTACTTC. This codes for CASSPGDSTKQYF.

V gene TRBV20-1 combines with J gene TRBJ1-6; D remains unclear. The CDR3 extends over 16 amino acids. Germline loops: CDR1 DFQATT, CDR2 SNEGSKA (reference sequence). Trimming removed 0 bases at V and 2 bases at J, with 11 bases between. CDR3 sequence: CSARDARRPYNSPLHF. The CDR3 region has the DNA TGCAGTGCTAGAGATGCAAGGAGACCCTATAATTCACCCCTCCACTTT.

A few counts support this clonotype. The J gene is TRBJ2-7, the V gene TRBV5-1, with D maybe TRBD2 (6 bases). The germline V gene encodes CDR1 SGHRS and CDR2 YFSETQ. This CDR3 has 13 residues. Trimming stripped 4 bases from V and 5 bases from J, with 13 bases between. CDR3 loop: CASSHSSVDEQYF. The DNA of the CDR3 is TGCGCCAGCAGCCACTCTAGCGTTGACGAGCAGTACTTC.

V is TRBV20-1 and J is TRBJ1-3; possible D gene TRBD1, 6 bases. The germline V and J ends were trimmed by 3 bases and 4 bases, with 13 bases remaining between them. This CDR3 has 14 residues. Germline values: CDR1 DFQATT, CDR2 SNEGSKA (reference sequence). In nucleotides, the CDR3 is TGCAGTGCTAGCTTGGGGGCTGGAGGAAACACCATATATTTT. Residues: CSASLGAGGNTIYF.

This clonotype appeared a few times. V and J are TRBV5-1 and TRBJ2-7, with 10 positions matching TRBD2. From germline, CDR1 is SGHRS and CDR2 YFSETQ. The CDR3 runs to 14 residues. The trim removed 4 bases at V and 2 bases at J, leaving 3 bases unmatched. This CDR3 is CASSPGLAPYEQYF. DNA of the CDR3: TGCGCCAGCAGCCCGGGACTAGCGCCCTACGAGCAGTACTTC.

This clonotype was seen a handful of times. This rearrangement joins TRBV3-1 to TRBJ2-7, with 7 nucleotides matching TRBD1. CDR1 is LGHDT and CDR2 is YNNKEL in the germline V gene (reference sequence). The CDR3 has 11 residues. V dropped 10 bases and J dropped 11; count of bases not matched to a gene: 11. CDR3 residues: CATGRGGAEYF. The CDR3 coding sequence is TGTGCCACCGGACGAGGGGGCGCTGAGTACTTC.

This clonotype turned up a few times. The chain links TRBV12-3 or TRBV12-4 to TRBJ2-1; D not certain. CDR3 length equals 12 residues. The V and J ends lost 6 bases and 8 bases respectively, with 11 bases between them. The CDR3 loop reads CASSLGRDEQFF. Written as DNA, the CDR3 is TGTGCCAGCAGCCTCGGACGGGATGAGCAGTTCTTC.

The genes are TRBV27 and TRBJ2-1, with 8 bases aligning to TRBD2. V lost 6 bases to trimming and J lost 7 bases; unmatched junction nucleotides: 14. Germline V gives CDR1 MNHEY, CDR2 SMNVEV (reference sequence). CDR3 length: 16 residues. CDR3 sequence: CASSLGGAGVGNEQFF. The CDR3 nucleotides are TGTGCCAGCAGCCTCGGGGGGGCGGGAGTAGGGAATGAGCAGTTCTTC.

J is TRBJ2-5 and V is TRBV5-1; TRBD2 matches 7 bases. CDR1 SGHRS and CDR2 YFSETQ come from the germline V gene. The J segment lost 5 bases and the V segment lost 1 base, leaving 2 bases of the junction unmatched. The CDR3 spans 13 residues. In DNA, the CDR3 is TGCGCCAGCAGCTTGTTCGGGGGGGAGACCCAGTACTTC. This sequence encodes CASSLFGGETQYF.

This clonotype was seen repeatedly, ten times or more. This chain connects TRBV5-1 to TRBJ1-1; no firm D call. V shed 5 bases and J shed 2 bases, with 13 bases lying between them. This CDR3 is built from 14 residues. The germline V gene has CDR1 SGHRS and CDR2 YFSETQ. CDR3 in amino acids: CASRMESANTEAFF. CDR3 nucleotide sequence: TGCGCCAGCAGGATGGAGTCTGCTAACACTGAAGCTTTCTTT.

This clonotype was seen a handful of times. The chain recombines TRBV29-1 with TRBJ1-1; no firm D call. The CDR3 has 12 residues. Trimming left V 8 bases short and J 5 bases short, with 15 bases between. CDR1 is SQVTM, CDR2 ANQGSEA, per germline. As DNA, the CDR3 is TGCAGCCTCTCCGCCTCGGGGACTGAAGCTTTCTTT. It codes for CSLSASGTEAFF.

This clonotype was counted a few times. This chain's CDR3 is CATSRGDSKNIQYF. As DNA, the CDR3 is TGTGCCACCAGCAGAGGAGACAGCAAAAACATTCAGTACTTC. The chain joins TRBV15 to TRBJ2-4, with a tentative D call TRBD1 (5 bases). CDR3 length: 14 residues. Looked up from germline, CDR1 is LNHNV and CDR2 is YYDKDF (reference sequence). Trimming stripped 1 base from V and 3 bases from J, with 7 bases between.

V and J are TRBV28 and TRBJ1-5; a weak D match, TRBD1 (6 bases). Per germline, CDR1 MDHEN and CDR2 SYDVKM. The V end was cut by 7 bases, the J end by 4 bases, with 17 bases between. CDR3 length: 15 residues. DNA for the CDR3: TGTGCCAGCACTCTCACCGGGACAATAAATCAGCCCCAGCATTTT. This sequence encodes CASTLTGTINQPQHF.

The J gene is TRBJ2-1, the V gene TRBV6-4; D might be TRBD2 (6 bases). The V end lost 6 bases, the J end lost 5 bases, and 17 bases lay between the germline ends. CDR3 size: 15 residues. In germline, CDR1 is MRHNA, CDR2 SNTAGT. The CDR3 loop is CASRGLSGSHNEQFF. The CDR3 DNA sequence: TGTGCCAGCAGAGGCTTAAGCGGGTCCCACAATGAGCAGTTCTTC.